This passage covers 15 T cell receptor beta chains from one sample sequenced in a study of shared clonotypes between healthy human individuals. Repertoires were generated with immunoSEQ multiplex PCR, while TCRdb's copy carries only in-frame clones and drops some. The sample has roughly 1,500,000 clones, 98% seen once. Material: naive CD4+ T cells sorted from blood. Subset: CD45RA+ positively selected. All receptors come from a man aged 30-40 years in good health.

The V gene is TRBV27, the J gene TRBJ2-1; D remains ambiguous. The CDR3 contains 19 residues. The germline CDR1 and CDR2 sequences are MNHEY and SMNVEV (reference sequence). V dropped 3 bases and J dropped 6 bases, with 27 bases sitting between them. CDR3 protein: CASSFKPPSSGEHRNEQFF. The CDR3, as DNA: TGTGCCAGCAGTTTCAAACCCCCCTCCTCCGGAGAGCATCGCAATGAGCAGTTCTTC.

The chain recombines TRBV30 with TRBJ2-1, with 8 nucleotides matching TRBD2. J lost 1 base, V lost 3 bases, and 2 bases had no gene match. Germline CDR1 is GTSNPN and CDR2 is SVGIG (reference sequence). The CDR3 totals 14 residues. CDR3 nucleotide sequence: TGTGCCTGGAGGGGACTAGATTCCTACAATGAGCAGTTCTTC. Protein sequence: CAWRGLDSYNEQFF.

The chain recombines TRBV5-6 with TRBJ2-6; D not resolved. Per germline, CDR1 SGHDT and CDR2 YYEEEE. Trimming pared 1 base from V and 0 bases from J, leaving 11 bases between. This CDR3 region has 17 residues. The CDR3 bases are TGTGCCAGCAGCTTGTGGGGAACAGCCTCTGGGGCCAACGTCCTGACTTTC. This sequence encodes CASSLWGTASGANVLTF. The full variable domain, its missing parts supplied by reference TRBV5-6 and TRBJ2-6, is DAGVTQSPTHLIKTRGQQVTLRCSPKSGHDTVSWYQQALGQGPQFIFQYYEEEERQRGNFPDRFSGHQFPNYSSELNVNALLLGDSALYLCASSLWGTASGANVLTFGAGSRLTVL.

CDR3 loop: CASSETSLRANEQFF. The CDR3 DNA reads TGTGCCAGCAGCGAGACTAGTCTAAGGGCTAATGAGCAGTTCTTC. The chain links TRBV9 to TRBJ2-1; D is possibly TRBD2 (6 bases). Per germline, CDR1 SGDLS and CDR2 YYNGEE. This CDR3 has 15 amino acids. V lost 3 bases, J lost 7 bases, and 17 bases lay in between.

The chain joins TRBV5-4 to TRBJ1-2; D is perhaps TRBD1 (5 bases). The V gene lost 4 bases and the J gene lost 7 bases, with 17 bases spanning the gap. The CDR3 length is 14 residues. Germline values: CDR1 SGHNT, CDR2 YYREEE (reference sequence). The CDR3 DNA sequence: TGTGCCAGCAGCCGGAGGGGCAGTTCAATTGGCTACACCTTC. This encodes CASSRRGSSIGYTF.

The chain joins TRBV18 to TRBJ2-5, with D perhaps given as TRBD1 or TRBD2 (6 bases each). Germline V gene lookup returns CDR1 KGHSH and CDR2 LQKENI. This CDR3 has 17 amino acids. Trimming pared 3 bases from V and 5 bases from J, leaving 22 bases between. The CDR3 sequence: CASSPSGGAGAPETQYF. The CDR3 DNA reads as TGTGCCAGCTCACCTTCCGGAGGGGCAGGGGCCCCGGAGACCCAGTACTTC.

The rearrangement joins TRBV7-2 to TRBJ1-1, with D perhaps TRBD1 (5 bases). CDR3 length: 14 residues. V lost 1 base to trimming and J lost 4 bases, with 10 bases between them. Germline CDR1 SGHTA, CDR2 FQGNSA. The CDR3 sequence: CASSLVGAGTEAFF. The CDR3 nucleotides read TGTGCCAGCAGCTTAGTAGGGGCCGGCACTGAAGCTTTCTTT. Together with reference TRBV7-2 and TRBJ1-1, the CDR3 gives the full variable domain: GAGVSQSPSNKVTEKGKDVELRCDPISGHTALYWYRQSLGQGLEFLIYFQGNSAPDKSGLPSDRFSAERTGGSVSTLTIQRTQQEDSAVYLCASSLVGAGTEAFFGQGTRLTVV.

CDR3 nucleotides: TGTGCCAGCAGAGGAGACAGGTTCTCTGGAAACACCATATATTTT. This codes for CASRGDRFSGNTIYF. This chain uses TRBV28 with TRBJ1-3; the D gene is possibly TRBD1 (6 bases). V lost 6 bases and J 0 bases, leaving 12 bases between the germline ends. Germline V CDR1 and CDR2: MDHEN, SYDVKM. This CDR3 contains 15 residues.

This chain uses TRBV7-2 with TRBJ1-1, with unresolved D. Germline assignment: CDR1 SGHTA and CDR2 FQGNSA. V shed 3 bases and J shed 0 bases, with 5 bases lying between them. The CDR3 consists of 13 residues. CDR3 loop: CASSFDMNTEAFF. The CDR3 DNA reads as TGTGCCAGCAGCTTCGACATGAACACTGAAGCTTTCTTT. Full variable domain (rest looked up from reference TRBV7-2 and TRBJ1-1): GAGVSQSPSNKVTEKGKDVELRCDPISGHTALYWYRQSLGQGLEFLIYFQGNSAPDKSGLPSDRFSAERTGGSVSTLTIQRTQQEDSAVYLCASSFDMNTEAFFGQGTRLTVV.

The genes are TRBV5-1 and TRBJ2-7; TRBD1 aligns across 8 bases. Germline V gene data show CDR1 as SGHRS and CDR2 as YFSETQ. CDR3 length: 13 residues. V shed 4 bases, J shed 4 bases, and the junction held 4 bases outside the gene matches. The DNA for the CDR3 is TGCGCCAGCAGCGCGGGACAGGAATACGAGCAGTACTTC. Its protein is CASSAGQEYEQYF.

In nucleotides, the CDR3 is TGTGCCTGGAGCCCCAGGGGGGAGACCCAGTACTTC. This codes for CAWSPRGETQYF. The gene calls are TRBV30 and TRBJ2-5, with 7 bases that match TRBD1. This CDR3 is built from 12 residues. The V segment lost 3 bases and the J segment 5 bases; nucleotides outside the gene matches: 3. The V gene's germline CDR1 is GTSNPN and CDR2 SVGIG (reference sequence).

The CDR3 sequence: CASSWGTGTVYNEQFF. The CDR3 DNA reads as TGCGCCAGCAGCTGGGGGACCGGGACCGTCTACAATGAGCAGTTCTTC. This chain links TRBV5-1 with TRBJ2-1, with D perhaps assigned TRBD1 or TRBD2 (5 bases each). V lost 3 bases to trimming and J lost 3 bases, with 16 bases between them. The CDR3 loop spans 16 amino acids. Germline assignment: CDR1 SGHRS and CDR2 YFSETQ.

A remark on this clone: The sample holds other DNA sequences that translate to the same CDR3. This chain uses TRBV5-1 with TRBJ2-2; 9 nucleotides agree with TRBD1. The CDR3 runs 15 residues. Germline loops: CDR1 SGHRS, CDR2 YFSETQ. V dropped 0 bases and J dropped 4; count of bases not matched to a gene: 1. The CDR3 is CASSLGDRVTGELFF. The CDR3 DNA sequence: TGCGCCAGCAGCTTGGGGGACAGGGTCACCGGGGAGCTGTTTTTT.

The V gene is TRBV5-1, the J gene TRBJ2-5; D could derive from TRBD1 or TRBD2 (6 bases each). Germline assignment: CDR1 SGHRS and CDR2 YFSETQ. V was clipped by 6 bases and J by 5 bases, with 14 bases between them. The CDR3 is made up of 13 amino acids. Here the CDR3 DNA reads TGCGCCAGCACAGGCGGAGGGGGGGAGACCCAGTACTTC. Translation: CASTGGGGETQYF.

The rearrangement joins TRBV5-1 to TRBJ2-3; TRBD2 agrees at 10 bases. Germline V CDR1 and CDR2: SGHRS, YFSETQ. Unmatched junction bases numbered 3, after V lost 0 bases and J lost 5 bases. CDR3 length equals 15 residues. The CDR3 coding sequence is TGCGCCAGCAGCTTGGGGTCTAGCGGGGGAGATACGCAGTATTTT. Its translation is CASSLGSSGGDTQYF.